These 10 T cell receptor beta chains came from one sample sequenced in a study of Ad26.COV2.S vaccination and SARS-CoV-2 variants. Clones were read by immunoSEQ multiplex PCR, and TCRdb kept only the in-frame ones, dropping some. The repertoire has approximately 410,000 clones, more than 75% of them found once; the top ten carry approximately 4%. Treatment defined: around 19 received Ad26.COV2.S at low or high dose, single or two shots; 5 received placebo; per-sample allocation not given. Following the first vaccine or placebo injection, samples were taken on day 63. The sequencing used peripheral blood, collected in a trial of Ad26.COV2.S vaccine versus placebo. The receptors were gathered from a person aged 18 to 59 who received the Ad26.COV2.S COVID-19 vaccine or a placebo.

This rearrangement joins TRBV6-2 or TRBV6-3 to TRBJ2-3; TRBD2 might be the D (6 bases). Germline values: CDR1 MNHEY, CDR2 SVGEGT. This CDR3 comprises 14 residues. The V gene lost 3 bases and the J gene lost 6 bases, with 13 bases spanning the gap. CDR3 residues: CASSYGREADTQYF. The CDR3 nucleotides read TGTGCCAGCAGTTATGGGCGGGAAGCGGATACGCAGTATTTT.

This clone was observed a few times. The chain carries TRBV5-1 and TRBJ2-5, with D perhaps matching TRBD2 (6 bases). Germline V gene sequence: CDR1 SGHRS, CDR2 YFSETQ. V lost 4 bases, J lost 7 bases, and 20 bases lay in between. The CDR3 extends over 15 amino acids. CDR3 amino acids: CASSGGLRGARTQYF. Written as DNA, the CDR3 is TGCGCCAGCAGCGGGGGACTCCGCGGCGCAAGGACCCAGTACTTC.

This sequence joins TRBV18 and TRBJ1-1; no definite D call. The CDR3 spans 12 residues. V was trimmed by 4 bases and J by 1 base, leaving 4 bases between them. CDR1 KGHSH and CDR2 LQKENI come from the germline V gene. The CDR3 DNA follows: TGTGCCAGCTCACGCTGGAACACTGAAGCTTTCTTT. Protein product: CASSRWNTEAFF. Filled out from reference TRBV18 and TRBJ1-1, the complete variable domain reads NAGVMQNPRHLVRRRGQEARLRCSPMKGHSHVYWYRQLPEEGLKFMVYLQKENIIDESGMPKERFSAEFPKEGPSILRIQQVVRGDSAAYFCASSRWNTEAFFGQGTRLTVV.

The V and J genes are TRBV7-2 and TRBJ2-1; possibly TRBD2 for D (6 bases). The CDR3 sequence is 15 residues long. CDR1 SGHTA and CDR2 FQGNSA come from the germline V gene. V gave up 0 bases and J gave up 4 bases, with 10 bases separating them. CDR3 amino acids: CASSLAAGPYNEQFF. The CDR3 DNA is TGTGCCAGCAGCTTAGCGGCGGGACCTTACAATGAGCAGTTCTTC.

This chain uses TRBV9 with TRBJ2-7, with TRBD1 matching 8 bases. CDR3 length equals 14 residues. Looked up from germline, CDR1 is SGDLS and CDR2 is YYNGEE. J lost 4 bases, V lost 3 bases, and 6 bases had no gene match. As DNA, the CDR3 is TGTGCCAGCAGCGGCGCGACAGGGGCATACGAGCAGTACTTC. Translation gives CASSGATGAYEQYF.

J is TRBJ1-2 and V is TRBV7-9; D call uncertain. V was shortened by 1 base and J by 8 bases, with 11 bases between the two germline ends. The CDR3 loop spans 13 amino acids. CDR1 is SEHNR and CDR2 is FQNEAQ in the germline V gene (reference sequence). CDR3 protein: CASSLGTGSGYTF. Here the CDR3 DNA reads TGTGCCAGCAGCTTAGGTACGGGCTCCGGCTACACCTTC.

Points on this clone: One end of the junction varies from germline; a read error may be responsible. V and J are TRBV19 and TRBJ1-1; no reliable D call. From germline, CDR1 is LNHDA and CDR2 SQIVND (reference sequence). The CDR3 has 14 amino acids. As DNA, the CDR3 is TGTGCCAGTAGTCTAGACCGCTTGAACACTGAAGCTTTCTTT. Translation: CASSLDRLNTEAFF.

The J gene is TRBJ1-1, the V gene TRBV5-1, with D unclear. V was pared by 3 bases and J by 2 bases, with 8 bases between. The CDR3 totals 13 residues. Germline CDR1 reads SGHRS; CDR2 reads YFSETQ. CDR3 nucleotides: TGCGCCAGCAGCTCCTCGGGAAACACTGAAGCTTTCTTT. Translation: CASSSSGNTEAFF.

The CDR3 loop is CATSRATGTGSQPQHF. The CDR3 DNA follows: TGTGCCACCAGCAGAGCCACCGGGACAGGGAGTCAGCCCCAGCATTTT. The chain couples TRBV15 to TRBJ1-5, with TRBD1 identical over 9 bases. The ends lost 1 base at V and 6 bases at J; junction bases unmatched: 7. Germline V gene lookup returns CDR1 LNHNV and CDR2 YYDKDF (reference sequence). The CDR3 totals 16 residues.

V and J are TRBV29-1 and TRBJ1-2; TRBD1 aligns across 7 bases. CDR3 size: 14 residues. The J segment lost 4 bases and the V segment lost 1 base, leaving 6 bases of the junction unmatched. CDR1 and CDR2 (germline): SQVTM, ANQGSEA. The CDR3 DNA reads as TGCAGCGTTGAAGCCTTGGGACAGCCCTATGGCTACACCTTC. It translates to CSVEALGQPYGYTF.